This TCR beta chain was sequenced during a study of CD8+CD57+ T cells in acquired aplastic anemia. According to the study, genomic DNA was the template for TCR beta VDJ and CDR3 profiling. One entry per CDR3 protein, called by TCRdb with MiXCR from the reads. This repertoire shows about 240,000 distinct CDR3 sequences, around 45% found once; its top ten account for under 9%. This CDR3 has 14 residues. J lost 4 bases, V lost 8 bases, and 8 bases had no gene match. Germline V lookup: CDR1 MGHDK, CDR2 SYGVNS. All patients picked for sequencing had shown, by flow cytometry, an expansion of CD8+CD57+ cells.

The rearrangement links TRBV25-1 to TRBJ1-2; TRBD1 matches 9 bases. This clonotype was obtained from a human donor with aplastic anemia. The specimen was sorted CD4+, CD8+, or CD8+CD57+ T cells (not recorded which) from PBMCs. CDR3 amino acids: CASQPGQGVYGYTF. The CDR3 coding sequence is TGTGCCAGCCAGCCGGGACAGGGAGTCTATGGCTACACCTTC.